This TCR beta chain was captured in a study of early T cells in non-severe SARS-CoV-2 infection. Study-wide results and caveats: The matching step, a VDJdb search, favored anti-spike CD8 responses and missed private and CD4 specificities.

This clonotype showed up many times. Antigen unknown. Unique molecular identifier tags were affixed to discrete cDNA molecules. MiXCR, applied by TCRdb to the 5' RACE reads, yields one record per CDR3 protein. Among 50,000 or so distinct CDR3 sequences listed, approximately 4.1% were seen once. V shed 4 bases and J 3 bases; nucleotides not matched to a gene: 6. Germline-derived CDR1 and CDR2 are KGHDR and SFDVKD. This CDR3 has 16 amino acids. This sequence was found in an adult who was a healthcare worker with PCR-confirmed SARS-CoV-2 infection or an uninfected control (not recorded which). The sample consisted of whole blood. The rearrangement links TRBV24-1 to TRBJ2-3, with 10 positions matching TRBD1. For the CDR3, the DNA is TGTGCCACCAGTGACCCAAGGACAGGGGGAACAGATACGCAGTATTTT. This translates into CATSDPRTGGTDTQYF.